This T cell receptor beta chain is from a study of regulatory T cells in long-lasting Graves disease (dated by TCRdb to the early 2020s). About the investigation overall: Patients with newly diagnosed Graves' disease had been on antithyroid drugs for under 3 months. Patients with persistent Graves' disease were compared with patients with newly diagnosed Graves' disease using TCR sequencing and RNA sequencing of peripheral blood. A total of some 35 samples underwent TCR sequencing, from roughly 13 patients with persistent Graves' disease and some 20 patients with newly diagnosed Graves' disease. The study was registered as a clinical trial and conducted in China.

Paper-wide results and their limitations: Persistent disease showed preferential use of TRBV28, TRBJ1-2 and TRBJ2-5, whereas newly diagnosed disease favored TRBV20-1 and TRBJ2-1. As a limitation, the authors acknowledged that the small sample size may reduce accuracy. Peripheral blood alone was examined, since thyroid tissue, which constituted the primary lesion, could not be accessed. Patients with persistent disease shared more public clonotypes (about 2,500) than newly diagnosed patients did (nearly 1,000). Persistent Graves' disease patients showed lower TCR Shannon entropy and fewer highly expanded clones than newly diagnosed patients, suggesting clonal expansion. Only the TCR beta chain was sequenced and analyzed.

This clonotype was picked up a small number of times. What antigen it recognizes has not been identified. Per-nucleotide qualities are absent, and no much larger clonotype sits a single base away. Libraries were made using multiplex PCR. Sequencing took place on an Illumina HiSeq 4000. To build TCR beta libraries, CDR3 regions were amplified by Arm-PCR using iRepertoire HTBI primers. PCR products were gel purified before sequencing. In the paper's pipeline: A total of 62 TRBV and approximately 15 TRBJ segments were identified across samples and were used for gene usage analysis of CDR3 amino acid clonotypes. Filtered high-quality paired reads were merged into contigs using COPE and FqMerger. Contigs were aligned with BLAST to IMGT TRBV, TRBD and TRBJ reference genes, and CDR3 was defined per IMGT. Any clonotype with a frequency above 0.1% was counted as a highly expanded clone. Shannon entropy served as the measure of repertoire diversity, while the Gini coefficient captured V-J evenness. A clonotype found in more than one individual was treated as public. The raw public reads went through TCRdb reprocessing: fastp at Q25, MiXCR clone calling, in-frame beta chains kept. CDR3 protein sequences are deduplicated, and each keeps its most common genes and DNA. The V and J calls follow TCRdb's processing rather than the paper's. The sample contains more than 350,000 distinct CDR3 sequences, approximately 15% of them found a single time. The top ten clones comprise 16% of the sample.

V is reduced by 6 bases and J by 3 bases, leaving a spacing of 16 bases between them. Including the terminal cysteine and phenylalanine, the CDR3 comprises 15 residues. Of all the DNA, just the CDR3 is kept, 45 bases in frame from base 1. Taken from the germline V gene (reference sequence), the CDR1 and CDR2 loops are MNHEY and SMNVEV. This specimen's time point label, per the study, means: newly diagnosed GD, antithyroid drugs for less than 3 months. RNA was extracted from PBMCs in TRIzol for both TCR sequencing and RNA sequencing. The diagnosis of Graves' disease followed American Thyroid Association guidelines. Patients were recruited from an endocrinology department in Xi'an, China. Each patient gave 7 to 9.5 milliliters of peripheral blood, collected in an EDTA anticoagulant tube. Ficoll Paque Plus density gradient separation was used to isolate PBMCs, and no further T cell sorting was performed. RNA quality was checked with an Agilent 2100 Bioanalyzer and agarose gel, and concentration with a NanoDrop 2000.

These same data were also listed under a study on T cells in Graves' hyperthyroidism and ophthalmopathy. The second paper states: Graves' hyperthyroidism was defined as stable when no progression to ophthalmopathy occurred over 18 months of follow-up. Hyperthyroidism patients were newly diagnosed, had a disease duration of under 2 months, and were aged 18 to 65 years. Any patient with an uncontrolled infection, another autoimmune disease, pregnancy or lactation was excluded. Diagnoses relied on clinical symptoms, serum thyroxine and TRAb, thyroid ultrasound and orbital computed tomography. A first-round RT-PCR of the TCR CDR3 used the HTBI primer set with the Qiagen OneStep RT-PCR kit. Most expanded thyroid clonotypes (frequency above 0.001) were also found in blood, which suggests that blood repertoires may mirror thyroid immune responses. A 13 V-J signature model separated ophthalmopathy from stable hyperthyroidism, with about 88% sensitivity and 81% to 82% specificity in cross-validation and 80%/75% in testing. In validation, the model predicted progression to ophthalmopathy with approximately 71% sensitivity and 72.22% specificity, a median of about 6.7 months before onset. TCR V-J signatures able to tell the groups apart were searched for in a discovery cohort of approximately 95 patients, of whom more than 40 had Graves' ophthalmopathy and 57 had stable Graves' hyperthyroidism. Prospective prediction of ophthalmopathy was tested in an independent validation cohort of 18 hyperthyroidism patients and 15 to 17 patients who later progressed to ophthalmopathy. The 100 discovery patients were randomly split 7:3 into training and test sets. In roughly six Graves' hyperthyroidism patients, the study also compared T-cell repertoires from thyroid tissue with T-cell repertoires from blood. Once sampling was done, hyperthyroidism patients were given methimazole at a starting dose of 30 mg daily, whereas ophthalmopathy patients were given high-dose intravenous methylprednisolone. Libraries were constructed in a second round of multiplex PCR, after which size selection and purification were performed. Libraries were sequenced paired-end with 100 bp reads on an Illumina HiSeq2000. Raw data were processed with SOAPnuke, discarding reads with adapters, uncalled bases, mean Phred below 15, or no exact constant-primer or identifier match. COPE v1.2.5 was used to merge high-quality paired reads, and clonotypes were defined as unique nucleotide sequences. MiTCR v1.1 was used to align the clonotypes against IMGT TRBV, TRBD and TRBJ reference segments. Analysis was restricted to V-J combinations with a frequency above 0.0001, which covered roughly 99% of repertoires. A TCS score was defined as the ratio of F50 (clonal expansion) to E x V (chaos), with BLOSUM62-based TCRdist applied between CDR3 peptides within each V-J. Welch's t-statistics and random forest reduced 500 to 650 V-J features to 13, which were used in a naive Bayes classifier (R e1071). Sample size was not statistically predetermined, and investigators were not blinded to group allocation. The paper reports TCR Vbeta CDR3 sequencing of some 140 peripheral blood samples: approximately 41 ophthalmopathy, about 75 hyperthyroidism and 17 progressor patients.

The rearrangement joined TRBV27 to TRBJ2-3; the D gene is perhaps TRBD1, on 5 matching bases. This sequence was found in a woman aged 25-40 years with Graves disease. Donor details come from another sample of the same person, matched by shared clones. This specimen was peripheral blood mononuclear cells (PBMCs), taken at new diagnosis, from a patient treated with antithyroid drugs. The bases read TGTGCCAGCAGCAAAATGCAGGGTGGGACAGATACGCAGTATTTT. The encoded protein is CASSKMQGGTDTQYF.